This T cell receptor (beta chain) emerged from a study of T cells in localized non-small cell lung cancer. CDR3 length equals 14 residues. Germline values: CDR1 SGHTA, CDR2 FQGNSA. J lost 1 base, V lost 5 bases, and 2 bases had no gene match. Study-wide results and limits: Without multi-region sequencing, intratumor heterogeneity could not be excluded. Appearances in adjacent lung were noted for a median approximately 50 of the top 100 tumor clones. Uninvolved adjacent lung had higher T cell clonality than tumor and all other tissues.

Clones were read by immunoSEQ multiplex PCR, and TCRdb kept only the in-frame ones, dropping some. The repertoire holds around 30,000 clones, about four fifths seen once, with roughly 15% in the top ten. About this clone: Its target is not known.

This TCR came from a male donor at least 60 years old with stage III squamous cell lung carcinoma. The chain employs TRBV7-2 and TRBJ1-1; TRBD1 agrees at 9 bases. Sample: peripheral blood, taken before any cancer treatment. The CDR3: CASSLGQGNTEAFF. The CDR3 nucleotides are TGTGCCAGCAGCCTGGGACAGGGGAACACTGAAGCTTTCTTT.